The 3 T cell receptor beta chains reported below all come from one sample, sequenced in a study of T-cell reconstitution after alpha-beta-depleted transplantation in children. Preparing the TCRbeta library involved the use of unique molecular identifiers. TCRdb reanalysed the PCR reads using MiXCR and keeps one entry per CDR3 protein. Among 500,000 to 600,000 distinct CDR3 sequences, around 18% were seen once, and the ten largest hold approximately 3%. The material was PBMCs from the stem cell graft donor, obtained from the stem cell graft. These receptors were taken from a human donor who donated a stem cell graft to a child with acute lymphoblastic leukemia.

This clonotype was picked up a small number of times. The chain links TRBV3-1 to TRBJ1-4; 11 nucleotides line up with TRBD1. The V gene's germline CDR1 is LGHDT and CDR2 YNNKEL (reference sequence). V trimming: 4 bases; J trimming: 5 bases; junction bases outside the gene matches: 6. The CDR3 is 16 amino acids. The CDR3, as DNA: TGTGCCAGCAGCCCCAGGGACAGGGGGGAAAATGAAAAACTGTTTTTT. Protein: CASSPRDRGENEKLFF.

This chain connects TRBV5-1 to TRBJ2-5; TRBD2 matches 7 bases. The CDR3 runs to 14 residues. Trimming removed 5 bases from V and 1 base from J; junction bases left unmatched: 5. Germline CDR1 is SGHRS and CDR2 is YFSETQ. CDR3 amino acids: CASRNLAAQETQYF. The CDR3 DNA follows: TGCGCCAGCAGGAACCTAGCGGCCCAAGAGACCCAGTACTTC. The variable domain in full, with the rest retrieved from reference TRBV5-1 and TRBJ2-5, is KAGVTQTPRYLIKTRGQQVTLSCSPISGHRSVSWYQQTPGQGLQFLFEYFSETQRNKGNFPGRFSGRQFSNSRSEMNVSTLELGDSALYLCASRNLAAQETQYFGPGTRLLVL.

The chain recombines TRBV7-8 with TRBJ1-1; D call uncertain. CDR1 and CDR2 (germline): SGHVS, FQNEAQ. The V and J ends lost 5 bases and 6 bases respectively, with 19 bases between them. This CDR3 is built from 15 residues. The CDR3 nucleotides are TGTGCCAGCAGCAGCGCCCCCTTGCCCCCCGCTGAAGCTTTCTTT. This gives the protein CASSSAPLPPAEAFF.